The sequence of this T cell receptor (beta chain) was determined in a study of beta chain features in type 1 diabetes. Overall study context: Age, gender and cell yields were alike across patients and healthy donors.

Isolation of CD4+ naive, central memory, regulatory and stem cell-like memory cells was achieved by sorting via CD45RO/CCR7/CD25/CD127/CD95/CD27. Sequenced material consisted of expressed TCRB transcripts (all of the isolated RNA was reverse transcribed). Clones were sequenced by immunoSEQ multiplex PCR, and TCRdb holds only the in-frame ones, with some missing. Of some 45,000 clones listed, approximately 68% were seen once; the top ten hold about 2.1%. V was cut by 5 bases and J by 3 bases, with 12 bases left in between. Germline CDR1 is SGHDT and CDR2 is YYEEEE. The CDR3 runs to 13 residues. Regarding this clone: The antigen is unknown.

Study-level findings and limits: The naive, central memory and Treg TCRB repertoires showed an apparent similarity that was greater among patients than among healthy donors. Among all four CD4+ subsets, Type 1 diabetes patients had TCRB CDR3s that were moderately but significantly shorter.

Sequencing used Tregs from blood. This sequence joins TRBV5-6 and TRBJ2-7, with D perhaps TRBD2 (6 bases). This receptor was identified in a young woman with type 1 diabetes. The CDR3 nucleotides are TGTGCCAGCAGTCCACCTAGCGTCTACGAGCAGTACTTC. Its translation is CASSPPSVYEQYF.